Each of the 10 T cell receptor beta chains below was sequenced from the same sample in a study of vaccination effects on CD4 cells after COVID-19. Libraries were prepared by immunoSEQ multiplex PCR; TCRdb keeps only in-frame clonotypes and omits some of them. The sample yields 35,000 to 45,000 clones, about 66% seen once. Expansion of antigen-specific CD4+ T cells with viral peptide pools was carried out by the ViraFEST assay before sequencing. Following 10 days of culture, CD4+ T cells were isolated. Vaccinated participants had no history of SARS-CoV-2 infection and tested negative for nucleocapsid antibodies. No cognate antigen is known for these TCRs. The sample in question was CD4+ T cells from PBMCs cultured with HCoV-OC43 spike peptides, obtained before COVID-19 vaccination. This sample's subset: HCoV-OC43 spike overlapping peptide pool stimulation. These receptors came from a human donor who received a COVID-19 vaccine.

The chain employs TRBV9 and TRBJ2-7, with 7 bases that match TRBD1. The CDR3 contains 14 residues. V gave up 3 bases and J gave up 6 bases; unmatched junction bases: 9. CDR1 SGDLS and CDR2 YYNGEE come from the germline V gene. The CDR3 DNA follows: TGTGCCAGCAGCGCGTCTACAGGGGAAGGCGAGCAGTACTTC. This gives the protein CASSASTGEGEQYF.

In nucleotides, the CDR3 is TGCAGCGCCGCTCCCCAAGTCCCAGAGACCCAGTACTTC. Protein product: CSAAPQVPETQYF. J is TRBJ2-5 and V is TRBV29-1; no clear D gene. This CDR3 is built from 13 residues. The germline CDR1 and CDR2 sequences are SQVTM and ANQGSEA. V lost 7 bases, J lost 4 bases, and 16 bases lay in between. The variable domain in full, completed from reference TRBV29-1 and TRBJ2-5, reads SAVISQKPSRDICQRGTSLTIQCQVDSQVTMMFWYRQQPGQSLTLIATANQGSEATYESGFVIDKFPISRPNLTFSTLTVSNMSPEDSSIYLCSAAPQVPETQYFGPGTRLLVL.

As concerns this clone: The sample contains more than one DNA sequence encoding this CDR3. This chain connects TRBV9 to TRBJ1-5; possible D gene TRBD1, 5 bases. The germline V and J ends were trimmed by 2 bases and 4 bases, with 10 bases remaining between them. The CDR3 runs to 14 residues. Germline V gene data show CDR1 as SGDLS and CDR2 as YYNGEE. CDR3 in amino acids: CASSVGTVNQPQHF. The DNA for the CDR3 is TGTGCCAGCAGCGTCGGGACGGTAAATCAGCCCCAGCATTTT.

The chain joins TRBV12-3 or TRBV12-4 to TRBJ1-1; D not certain. The CDR3 extends over 11 amino acids. V lost 7 bases and J 4 bases, leaving 7 bases between the germline ends. As DNA, the CDR3 is TGTGCCAGCATTGTTTCCACTGAAGCTTTCTTT. Its protein product is CASIVSTEAFF.

This clone was seen only once. The gene calls are TRBV5-1 and TRBJ2-7, with 7 bases fitting TRBD1. The V gene's germline CDR1 is SGHRS and CDR2 YFSETQ. The CDR3 covers 13 residues. Losses at the gene ends were 3 bases for V and 3 bases for J; bases not matched to a gene: 3. Here the CDR3 reads CASSWDSIYEQYF. In nucleotides, the CDR3 is TGCGCCAGCAGCTGGGACAGCATCTACGAGCAGTACTTC.

This clone was observed a handful of times. This chain links TRBV5-1 with TRBJ2-2; 9 nucleotides align to TRBD1. Unmatched junction bases numbered 6, after V lost 4 bases and J lost 2 bases. CDR1 and CDR2 from the germline V gene are SGHRS and YFSETQ. CDR3 length: 16 amino acids. The CDR3 loop is CASSPLGQGNTGELFF. The DNA of the CDR3 is TGCGCCAGCAGCCCGCTGGGACAGGGAAACACCGGGGAGCTGTTTTTT.

There are a few counts of this clone. The chain employs TRBV3-1 (or the pseudogene TRBV3-2) and TRBJ2-2; tentative D call: TRBD2 (6 bases). Germline values: CDR1 LGHDT, CDR2 YNNKEL (reference sequence). CDR3 size: 14 residues. V gave up 9 bases and J gave up 0 bases, with 11 bases separating them. The CDR3 DNA follows: TGTGCCAGGGGACTCGACGCGAACACCGGGGAGCTGTTTTTT. Translating it yields CARGLDANTGELFF.

This clone was found a few times. This sequence joins TRBV5-4 and TRBJ2-1; TRBD2 aligns across 15 bases. V lost 4 bases to trimming and J lost 9 bases; unmatched junction nucleotides: 8. Germline CDR1 and CDR2: SGHNT and YYREEE (reference sequence). This CDR3 spans 16 amino acids. The CDR3 spells CASSPRTSGRASEQFF. CDR3 bases: TGTGCCAGCAGCCCCCGGACTAGCGGGAGGGCCAGTGAGCAGTTCTTC. Drawing the rest from reference TRBV5-4 and TRBJ2-1, the complete variable domain is ETGVTQSPTHLIKTRGQQVTLRCSSQSGHNTVSWYQQALGQGPQFIFQYYREEENGRGNFPPRFSGLQFPNYSSELNVNALELDDSALYLCASSPRTSGRASEQFFGPGTRLTVL.

This clone came up once. V usage is TRBV5-5 and J usage is TRBJ2-3, with D tentatively TRBD1 (6 bases). The V gene's germline CDR1 is SGHKS and CDR2 YYEKEE (reference sequence). V shed 4 bases and J shed 0 bases, with 21 bases lying between them. The CDR3 is made up of 18 amino acids. For the CDR3, the DNA is TGTGCCAGCAGCGACCCCTTACAGGGACACTCTAGCACAGATACGCAGTATTTT. Protein: CASSDPLQGHSSTDTQYF.

The chain joins TRBV3-1 (or the pseudogene TRBV3-2) to TRBJ2-7; TRBD2 is a possible D gene (5 bases). CDR1 is LGHDT and CDR2 is YNNKEL in the germline V gene (reference sequence). V was cut by 6 bases and J by 7 bases, with 10 bases left in between. CDR3 length: 11 amino acids. The CDR3: CASSIPGEQYF. The CDR3 DNA reads TGTGCCAGCAGTATACCGGGGGAGCAGTACTTC.